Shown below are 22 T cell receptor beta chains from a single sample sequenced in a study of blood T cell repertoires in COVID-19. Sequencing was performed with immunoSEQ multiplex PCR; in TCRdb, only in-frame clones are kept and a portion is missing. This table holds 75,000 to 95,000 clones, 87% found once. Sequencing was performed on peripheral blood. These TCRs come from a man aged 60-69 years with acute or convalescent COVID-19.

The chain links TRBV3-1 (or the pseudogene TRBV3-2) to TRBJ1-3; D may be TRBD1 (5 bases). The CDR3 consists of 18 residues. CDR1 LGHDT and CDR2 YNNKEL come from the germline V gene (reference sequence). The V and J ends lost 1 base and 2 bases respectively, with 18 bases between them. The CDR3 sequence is CASSQAPRAGSPGNTIYF. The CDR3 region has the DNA TGTGCCAGCAGCCAAGCGCCCCGGGCAGGGTCGCCTGGAAACACCATATATTTT.

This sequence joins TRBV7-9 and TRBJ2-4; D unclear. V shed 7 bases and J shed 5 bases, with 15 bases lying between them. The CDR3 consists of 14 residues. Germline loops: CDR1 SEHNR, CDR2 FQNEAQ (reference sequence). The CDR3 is CASTPLSPENIQYF. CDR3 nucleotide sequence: TGTGCCAGCACCCCCCTAAGTCCGGAAAACATTCAGTACTTC. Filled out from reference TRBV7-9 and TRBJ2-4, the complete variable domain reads DTGVSQNPRHKITKRGQNVTFRCDPISEHNRLYWYRQTLGQGPEFLTYFQNEAQLEKSRLLSDRFSAERPKGSFSTLEIQRTEQGDSAMYLCASTPLSPENIQYFGAGTRLSVL.

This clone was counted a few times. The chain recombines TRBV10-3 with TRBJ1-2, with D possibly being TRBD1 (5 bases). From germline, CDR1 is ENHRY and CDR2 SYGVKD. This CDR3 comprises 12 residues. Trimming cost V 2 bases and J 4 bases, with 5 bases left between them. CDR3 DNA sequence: TGTGCCATCAGTGAGAGGGGCTATGGCTACACCTTC. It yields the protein CAISERGYGYTF.

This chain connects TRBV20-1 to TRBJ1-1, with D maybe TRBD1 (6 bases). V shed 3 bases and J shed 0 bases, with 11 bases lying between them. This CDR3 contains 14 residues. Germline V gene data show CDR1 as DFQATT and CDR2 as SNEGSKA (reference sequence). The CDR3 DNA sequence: TGCAGTGCTAGTTTGGGACATATGAACACTGAAGCTTTCTTT. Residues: CSASLGHMNTEAFF.

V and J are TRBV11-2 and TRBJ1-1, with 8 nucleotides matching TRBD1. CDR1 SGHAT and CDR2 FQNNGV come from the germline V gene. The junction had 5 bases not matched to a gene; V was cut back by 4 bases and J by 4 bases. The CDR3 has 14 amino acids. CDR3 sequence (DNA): TGTGCCAGCAGCTCCCAGGGGGCGCCCACTGAAGCTTTCTTT. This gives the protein CASSSQGAPTEAFF.

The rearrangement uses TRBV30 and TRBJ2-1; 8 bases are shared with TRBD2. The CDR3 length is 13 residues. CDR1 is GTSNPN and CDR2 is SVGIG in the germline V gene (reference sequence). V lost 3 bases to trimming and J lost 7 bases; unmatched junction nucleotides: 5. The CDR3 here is CAWSPGLGNEQFF. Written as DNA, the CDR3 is TGTGCCTGGAGCCCGGGACTAGGAAATGAGCAGTTCTTC.

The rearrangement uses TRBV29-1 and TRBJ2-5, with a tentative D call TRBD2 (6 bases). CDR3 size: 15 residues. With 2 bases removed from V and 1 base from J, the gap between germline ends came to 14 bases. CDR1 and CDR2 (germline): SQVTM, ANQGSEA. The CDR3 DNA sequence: TGCAGCGTTGAAACTAGGACTACCAGCCAAGAGACCCAGTACTTC. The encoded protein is CSVETRTTSQETQYF.

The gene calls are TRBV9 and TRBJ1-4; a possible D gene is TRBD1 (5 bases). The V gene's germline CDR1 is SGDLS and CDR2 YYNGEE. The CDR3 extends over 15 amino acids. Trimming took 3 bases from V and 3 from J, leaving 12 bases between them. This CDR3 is CASSGGGAPNEKLFF. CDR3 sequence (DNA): TGTGCCAGCAGCGGGGGGGGAGCCCCTAATGAAAAACTGTTTTTT.

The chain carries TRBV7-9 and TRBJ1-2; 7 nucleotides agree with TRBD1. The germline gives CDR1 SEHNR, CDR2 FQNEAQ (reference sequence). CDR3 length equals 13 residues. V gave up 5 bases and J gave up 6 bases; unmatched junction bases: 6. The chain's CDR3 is CASSPTGANGYTF. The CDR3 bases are TGTGCCAGCAGCCCAACAGGGGCGAATGGCTACACCTTC.

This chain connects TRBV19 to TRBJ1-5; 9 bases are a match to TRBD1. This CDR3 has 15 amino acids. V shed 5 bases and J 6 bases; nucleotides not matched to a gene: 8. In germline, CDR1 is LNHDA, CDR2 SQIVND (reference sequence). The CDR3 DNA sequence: TGTGCCAGTAGTTTAACCACAGGGGGCGGTCAGCCCCAGCATTTT. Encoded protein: CASSLTTGGGQPQHF.

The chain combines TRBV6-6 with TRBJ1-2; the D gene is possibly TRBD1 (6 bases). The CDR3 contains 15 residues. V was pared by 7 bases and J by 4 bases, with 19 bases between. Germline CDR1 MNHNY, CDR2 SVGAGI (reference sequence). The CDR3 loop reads CASNPRGAPTYGYTF. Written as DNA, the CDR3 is TGTGCCAGCAACCCACGGGGGGCGCCTACCTATGGCTACACCTTC.

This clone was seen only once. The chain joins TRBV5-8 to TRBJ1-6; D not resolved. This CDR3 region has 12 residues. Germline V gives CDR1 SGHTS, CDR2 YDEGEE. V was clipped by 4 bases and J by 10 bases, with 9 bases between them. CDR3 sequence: CASSPRFSPLHF. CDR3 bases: TGTGCCAGCAGCCCACGGTTCTCACCCCTCCACTTT.

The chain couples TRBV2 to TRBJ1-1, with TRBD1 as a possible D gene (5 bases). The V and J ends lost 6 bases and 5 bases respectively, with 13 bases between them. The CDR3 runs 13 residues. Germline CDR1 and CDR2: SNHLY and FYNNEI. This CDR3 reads CASSLVGGTEAFF. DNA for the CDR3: TGTGCCAGCAGCCTAGTGGGGGGTACTGAAGCTTTCTTT.

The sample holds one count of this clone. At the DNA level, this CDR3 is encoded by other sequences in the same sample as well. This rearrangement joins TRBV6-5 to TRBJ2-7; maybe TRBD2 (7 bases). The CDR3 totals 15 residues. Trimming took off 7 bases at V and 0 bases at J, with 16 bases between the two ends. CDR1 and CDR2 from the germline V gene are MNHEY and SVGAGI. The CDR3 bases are TGTGCCAGCACCCCGGGGGGCTTTAGCTCCTACGAGCAGTACTTC. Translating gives CASTPGGFSSYEQYF.

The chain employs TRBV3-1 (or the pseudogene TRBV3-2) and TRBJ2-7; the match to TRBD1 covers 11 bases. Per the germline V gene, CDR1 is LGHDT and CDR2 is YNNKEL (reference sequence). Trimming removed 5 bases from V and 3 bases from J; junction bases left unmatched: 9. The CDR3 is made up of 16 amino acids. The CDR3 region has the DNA TGTGCCAGCAGCAAAACCAGGACAGGGGGCGGCTACGAGCAGTACTTC. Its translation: CASSKTRTGGGYEQYF.

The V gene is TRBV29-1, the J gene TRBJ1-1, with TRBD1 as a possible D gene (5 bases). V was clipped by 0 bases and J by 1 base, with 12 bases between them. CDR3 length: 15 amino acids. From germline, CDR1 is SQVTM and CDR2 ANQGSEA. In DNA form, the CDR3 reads TGCAGCGTTGAAGATGGGGCGCCAAAGAACACTGAAGCTTTCTTT. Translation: CSVEDGAPKNTEAFF. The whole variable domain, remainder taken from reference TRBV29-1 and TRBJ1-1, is SAVISQKPSRDICQRGTSLTIQCQVDSQVTMMFWYRQQPGQSLTLIATANQGSEATYESGFVIDKFPISRPNLTFSTLTVSNMSPEDSSIYLCSVEDGAPKNTEAFFGQGTRLTVV.

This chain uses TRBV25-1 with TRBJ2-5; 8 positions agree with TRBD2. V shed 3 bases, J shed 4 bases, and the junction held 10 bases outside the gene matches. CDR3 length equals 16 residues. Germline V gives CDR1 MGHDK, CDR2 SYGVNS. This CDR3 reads CASSEAGTSGRETQYF. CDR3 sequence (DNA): TGTGCCAGCAGTGAGGCCGGGACTAGTGGGAGAGAGACCCAGTACTTC. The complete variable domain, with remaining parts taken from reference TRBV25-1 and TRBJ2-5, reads EADIYQTPRYLVIGTGKKITLECSQTMGHDKMYWYQQDPGMELHLIHYSYGVNSTEKGDLSSESTVSRIRTEHFPLTLESARPSHTSQYLCASSEAGTSGRETQYFGPGTRLLVL.

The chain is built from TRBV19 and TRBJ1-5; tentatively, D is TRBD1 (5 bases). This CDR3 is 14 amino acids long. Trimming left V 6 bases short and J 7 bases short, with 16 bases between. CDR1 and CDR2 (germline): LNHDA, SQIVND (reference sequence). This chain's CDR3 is CASRAPGKGQPQHF. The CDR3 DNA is TGTGCCAGTAGGGCCCCAGGGAAGGGACAGCCCCAGCATTTT. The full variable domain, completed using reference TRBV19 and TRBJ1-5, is DGGITQSPKYLFRKEGQNVTLSCEQNLNHDAMYWYRQDPGQGLRLIYYSQIVNDFQKGDIAEGYSVSREKKESFPLTVTSAQKNPTAFYLCASRAPGKGQPQHFGDGTRLSIL.

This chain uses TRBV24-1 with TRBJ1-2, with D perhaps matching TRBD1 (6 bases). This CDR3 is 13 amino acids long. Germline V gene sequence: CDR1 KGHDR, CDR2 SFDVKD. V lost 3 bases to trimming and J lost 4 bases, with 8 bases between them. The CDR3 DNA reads TGTGCCACCAGTGATAAACAGGGCTATGGCTACACCTTC. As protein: CATSDKQGYGYTF.

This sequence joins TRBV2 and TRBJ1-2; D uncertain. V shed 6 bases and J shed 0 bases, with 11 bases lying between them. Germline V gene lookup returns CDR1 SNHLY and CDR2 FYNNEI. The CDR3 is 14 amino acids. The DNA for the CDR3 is TGTGCCAGCAGGGCCCTGGAGTCTAACTATGGCTACACCTTC. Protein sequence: CASRALESNYGYTF.

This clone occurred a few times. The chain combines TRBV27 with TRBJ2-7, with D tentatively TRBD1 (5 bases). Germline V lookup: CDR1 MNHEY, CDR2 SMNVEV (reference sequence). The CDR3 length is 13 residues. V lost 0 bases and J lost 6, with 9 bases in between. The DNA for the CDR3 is TGTGCCAGCAGTTTATCCAGGGTTGGCGAGCAGTACTTC. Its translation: CASSLSRVGEQYF.

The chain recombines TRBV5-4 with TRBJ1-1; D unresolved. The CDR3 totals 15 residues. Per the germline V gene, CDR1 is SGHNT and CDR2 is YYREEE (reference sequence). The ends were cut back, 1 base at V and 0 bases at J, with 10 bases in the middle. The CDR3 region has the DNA TGTGCCAGCAGCTTGAACGGCGACATGAACACTGAAGCTTTCTTT. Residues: CASSLNGDMNTEAFF.